Following are 5 T cell receptor beta chains from one sample sequenced in a study of identical twins. TCRdb reanalysed the 5' RACE reads using MiXCR and keeps one entry per CDR3 protein. The sample consists of about 210,000 distinct CDR3 sequences, about a tenth of them appearing once. The sequenced sample was memory (CD45RO+) T cells sorted from blood. Receptor source: a young woman in good health.

The chain is built from TRBV28 and TRBJ1-4, with D unresolved. The ends were cut back, 6 bases at V and 10 bases at J, with 9 bases in the middle. The CDR3 has 11 residues. Germline assignment: CDR1 MDHEN and CDR2 SYDVKM. CDR3 DNA: TGTGCCAGCAGCCAAGAGGGAAAACTGTTTTTT. Protein product: CASSQEGKLFF. The full variable domain, completed using reference TRBV28 and TRBJ1-4, is DVKVTQSSRYLVKRTGEKVFLECVQDMDHENMFWYRQDPGLGLRLIYFSYDVKMKEKGDIPEGYSVSREKKERFSLILESASTNQTSMYLCASSQEGKLFFGSGTQLSVL.

This clonotype was counted a few times. V is TRBV20-1 and J is TRBJ2-1; maybe TRBD2 (6 bases). V was clipped by 5 bases and J by 3 bases, with 14 bases between them. The CDR3 sequence is 14 residues long. Germline-derived CDR1 and CDR2 are DFQATT and SNEGSKA (reference sequence). CDR3 sequence reads: CSAELGSGYNEQFF. CDR3 coding DNA: TGCAGTGCTGAATTAGGTAGCGGCTACAATGAGCAGTTCTTC.

This clonotype occurred many times. CDR3 coding DNA: TGTGCCAGCAGTCGCCCAGGGCACTCCTACGAGCAGTACTTC. Protein: CASSRPGHSYEQYF. The chain uses TRBV12-3 or TRBV12-4 and TRBJ2-7, with TRBD1 as a possible D gene (5 bases). Trimming removed 5 bases at V and 0 bases at J, with 11 bases between. The CDR3 spans 14 residues.

CDR3 region: CASSPEQGIHEQYF. CDR3 bases: TGTGCCAGCTCACCCGAACAGGGGATCCACGAGCAGTACTTC. This chain links TRBV18 with TRBJ2-7, with 7 bases matching TRBD1. V trimming: 3 bases; J trimming: 5 bases; junction bases outside the gene matches: 7. The CDR3 covers 14 residues. The germline V gene encodes CDR1 KGHSH and CDR2 LQKENI.

This rearrangement joins TRBV18 to TRBJ2-7; possibly TRBD2 for D (6 bases). The germline V and J ends were trimmed by 4 bases and 6 bases, with 13 bases remaining between them. Germline V CDR1 and CDR2: KGHSH, LQKENI. The CDR3 has 13 amino acids. CDR3 region: CASSRREDGEQYF. The CDR3 nucleotides are TGTGCCAGCTCACGGAGGGAGGACGGCGAGCAGTACTTC.